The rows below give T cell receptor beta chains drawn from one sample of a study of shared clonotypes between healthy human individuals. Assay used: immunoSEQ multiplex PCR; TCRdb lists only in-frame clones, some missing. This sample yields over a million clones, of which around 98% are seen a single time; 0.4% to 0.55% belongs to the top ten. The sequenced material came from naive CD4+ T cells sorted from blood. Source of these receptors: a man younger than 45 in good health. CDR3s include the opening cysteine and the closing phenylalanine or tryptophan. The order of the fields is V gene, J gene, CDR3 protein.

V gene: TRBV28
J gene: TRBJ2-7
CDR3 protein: CASSFSGLAGVGEQYF

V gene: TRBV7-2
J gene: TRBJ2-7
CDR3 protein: CASSPRWGGYEQYF

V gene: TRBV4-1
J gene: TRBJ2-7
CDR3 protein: CASSLLPGTLSYEQYF

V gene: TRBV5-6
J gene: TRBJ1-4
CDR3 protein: CASTFGQFEKLFF

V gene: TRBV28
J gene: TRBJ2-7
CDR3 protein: CASSAGQGPYEQYF

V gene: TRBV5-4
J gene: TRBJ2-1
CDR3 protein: CASSLAGLAGSVEQFF

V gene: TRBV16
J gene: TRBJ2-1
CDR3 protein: CASSRLATYNEQFF

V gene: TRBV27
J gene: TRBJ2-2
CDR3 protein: CASTGQGATGELFF

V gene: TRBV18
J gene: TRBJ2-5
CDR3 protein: CASSTSTSRETQYF

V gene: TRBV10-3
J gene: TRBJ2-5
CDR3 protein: CAISAGTSSGLVQYF

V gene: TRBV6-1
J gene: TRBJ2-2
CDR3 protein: CASSAGTSNTGELFF

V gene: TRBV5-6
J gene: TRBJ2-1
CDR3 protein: CASSQVGGEQFF

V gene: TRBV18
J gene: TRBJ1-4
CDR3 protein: CASSPRDTLQNEKLFF

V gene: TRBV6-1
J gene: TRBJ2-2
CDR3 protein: CASSEIVIGELFF

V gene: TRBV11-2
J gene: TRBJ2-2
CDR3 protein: CASSFSAANTGELFF

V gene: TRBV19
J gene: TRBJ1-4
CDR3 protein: CASSNSLRNEKLFF

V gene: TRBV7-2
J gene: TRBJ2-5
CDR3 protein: CASRHVGEGRRMETQYF